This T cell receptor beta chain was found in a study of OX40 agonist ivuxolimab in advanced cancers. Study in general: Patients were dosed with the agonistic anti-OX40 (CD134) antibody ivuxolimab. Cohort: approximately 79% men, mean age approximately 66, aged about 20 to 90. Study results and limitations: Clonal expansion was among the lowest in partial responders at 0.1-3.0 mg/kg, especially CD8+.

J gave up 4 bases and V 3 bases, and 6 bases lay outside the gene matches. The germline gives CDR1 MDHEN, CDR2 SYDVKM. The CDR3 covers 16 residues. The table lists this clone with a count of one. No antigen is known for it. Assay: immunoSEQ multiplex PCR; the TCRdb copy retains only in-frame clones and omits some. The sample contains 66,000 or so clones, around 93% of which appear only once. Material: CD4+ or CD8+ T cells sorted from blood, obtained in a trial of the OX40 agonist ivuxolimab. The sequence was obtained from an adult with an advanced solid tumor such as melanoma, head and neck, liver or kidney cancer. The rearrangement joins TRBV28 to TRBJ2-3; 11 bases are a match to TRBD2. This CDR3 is CASSFGLAGGPDTQYF. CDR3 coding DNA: TGTGCCAGCAGTTTTGGTCTAGCGGGGGGCCCAGATACGCAGTATTTT.